These 4 T cell receptor beta chains originate from one sample sequenced in a study of CD8 T cells in ankylosing spondylitis. TCRdb reanalysed the 5' RACE reads using MiXCR and keeps one entry per CDR3 protein. The sample contains 300,000 to 400,000 distinct CDR3 sequences, approximately 15% of which appear only once. Sequencing was done on a sample of blood, either unsorted or a sorted T cell fraction (not recorded which). These receptors all stem from a male donor with ankylosing spondylitis or in good health (not recorded which).

The chain links TRBV10-3 to TRBJ1-1; 9 bases agree with TRBD1. Germline assignment: CDR1 ENHRY and CDR2 SYGVKD. This CDR3 comprises 14 residues. V dropped 1 base and J dropped 11; count of bases not matched to a gene: 8. CDR3 region: CAISELKTGGDAFF. CDR3 sequence (DNA): TGTGCCATCAGTGAGTTAAAAACAGGGGGCGACGCTTTCTTT.

The V gene is TRBV7-8, the J gene TRBJ2-2; 15 nucleotides match TRBD2. After removal of 5 bases from V and 5 bases from J, the junction contained 9 bases not matched to a gene. The germline gives CDR1 SGHVS, CDR2 FQNEAQ. The CDR3 spans 18 residues. The chain's CDR3 is CASSPRTSGRAGTGELFF. The CDR3 nucleotides read TGTGCCAGCAGCCCTAGGACTAGCGGGAGGGCCGGGACCGGGGAGCTGTTTTTT.

The V gene is TRBV5-1, the J gene TRBJ2-5, with D unclear. Germline lookup yields CDR1 SGHRS and CDR2 YFSETQ. Trimming took 0 bases from V and 5 from J, leaving 8 bases between them. The CDR3 covers 13 residues. The CDR3: CASSLDPPETQYF. For the CDR3, the DNA is TGCGCCAGCAGCTTGGACCCCCCGGAGACCCAGTACTTC.

The V call is TRBV5-1, the J call TRBJ2-1, with D possibly being TRBD2 (6 bases). The ends were cut back, 0 bases at V and 4 bases at J, with 14 bases in the middle. Germline V gene sequence: CDR1 SGHRS, CDR2 YFSETQ. This CDR3 has 16 amino acids. This CDR3 is CASSLASGRGYNEQFF. DNA of the CDR3: TGCGCCAGCAGCTTGGCTTCGGGTCGGGGGTACAATGAGCAGTTCTTC.